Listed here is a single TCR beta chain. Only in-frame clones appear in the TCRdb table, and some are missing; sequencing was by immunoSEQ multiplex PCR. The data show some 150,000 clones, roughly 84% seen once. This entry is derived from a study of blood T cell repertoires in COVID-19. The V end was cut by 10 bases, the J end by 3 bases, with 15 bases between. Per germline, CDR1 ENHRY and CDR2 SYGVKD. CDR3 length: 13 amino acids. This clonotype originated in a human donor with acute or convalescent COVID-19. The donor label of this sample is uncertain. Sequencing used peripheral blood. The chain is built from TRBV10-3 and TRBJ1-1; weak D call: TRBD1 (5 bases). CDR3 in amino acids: CATRADIDTEAFF. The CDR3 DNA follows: TGTGCCACCAGGGCGGATATTGACACTGAAGCTTTCTTT.